What follows are 26 T cell receptor beta chains derived from one specimen sequenced in a study of T cells in Graves' hyperthyroidism and ophthalmopathy. Amplification targeted TCR beta CDR3 regions from RNA transcripts. When the TCR CDR3 underwent first-round RT-PCR, the HTBI primer set was used. TCRdb fed the multiplex PCR reads into MiXCR, producing one record per CDR3 protein. The sample yields about 600,000 distinct CDR3 sequences, 16% seen once. Sample: blood. Receptors originate from a woman aged 40 to 55 with Graves' ophthalmopathy.

This clonotype was recorded at least ten times. The V call is TRBV27, the J call TRBJ1-5, with D perhaps matching TRBD1 (6 bases). The germline V gene encodes CDR1 MNHEY and CDR2 SMNVEV (reference sequence). The CDR3 spans 14 residues. The ends were cut back, 6 bases at V and 3 bases at J, with 12 bases in the middle. DNA of the CDR3: TGTGCCAGCAGCAAGGGGGTAAACAATCAGCCCCAGCATTTT. This sequence encodes CASSKGVNNQPQHF.

Ten or more counts support this clonotype. The J gene is TRBJ2-5, the V gene TRBV3-1; TRBD1 matches at 7 bases. Germline V gene lookup returns CDR1 LGHDT and CDR2 YNNKEL (reference sequence). With V trimmed by 5 bases and J by 4 bases, 7 bases remained unmatched. The CDR3 totals 14 residues. For the CDR3, the DNA is TGTGCCAGCAGCGAAAACAGGGGAAGAGAGACCCAGTACTTC. This encodes CASSENRGRETQYF.

This clonotype occurred a few times. V and J are TRBV28 and TRBJ1-2; tentatively, D is TRBD1 (5 bases). Germline loops: CDR1 MDHEN, CDR2 SYDVKM. This CDR3 has 12 residues. The germline V and J ends were trimmed by 5 bases and 5 bases, with 9 bases remaining between them. CDR3 sequence reads: CASSDRPYGYTF. In DNA form, the CDR3 reads TGTGCCAGCAGTGACAGACCATATGGCTACACCTTC.

The sample holds many counts of this clonotype. This rearrangement joins TRBV20-1 to TRBJ2-7; 8 bases map to TRBD1. The length of the CDR3 is 12 residues. CDR1 is DFQATT, CDR2 SNEGSKA, per germline (reference sequence). Losses at the gene ends were 5 bases for V and 5 bases for J; bases not matched to a gene: 5. The CDR3 here is CSASDRDHEQYF. CDR3 bases: TGCAGTGCTTCGGACAGGGACCACGAGCAGTACTTC.

This clonotype turned up a few times. The V and J genes are TRBV20-1 and TRBJ2-1, with 8 positions matching TRBD1. The CDR3 consists of 14 residues. Germline V lookup: CDR1 DFQATT, CDR2 SNEGSKA (reference sequence). V was clipped by 5 bases and J by 5 bases; unmatched bases: 8. The CDR3 sequence is CSAFRDRRHNEQFF. The CDR3 DNA is TGCAGTGCTTTCCGGGACAGGCGACACAATGAGCAGTTCTTC.

This clonotype was counted ten times or more. The chain has TRBV20-1 and TRBJ1-1, with 7 bases fitting TRBD1. Unmatched junction bases numbered 8, after V lost 4 bases and J lost 0 bases. Germline assignment: CDR1 DFQATT and CDR2 SNEGSKA (reference sequence). This CDR3 has 15 amino acids. CDR3 DNA: TGCAGTGCTAACAGGGGATTGGAAATGAACACTGAAGCTTTCTTT. Translation: CSANRGLEMNTEAFF.

As to this clonotype: A much larger clone sits a single nucleotide away, making a read error possible. The rearrangement links TRBV11-2 to TRBJ2-7; D not certain. This CDR3 contains 14 residues. V dropped 1 base and J dropped 2 bases, with 9 bases sitting between them. Per the germline V gene, CDR1 is SGHAT and CDR2 is FQNNGV. The CDR3 loop is CASSLGVATYEQYF. In DNA, the CDR3 is TGTGCCAGCAGCTTAGGCGTGGCTACCTACGAGCAGTACTTC.

The genes are TRBV29-1 and TRBJ2-3; a weak D match, TRBD2 (5 bases). Trimming took off 3 bases at V and 6 bases at J, with 10 bases between the two ends. This CDR3 is 12 amino acids long. The germline CDR1 and CDR2 sequences are SQVTM and ANQGSEA. This CDR3 is CSVEEVRDTQYF. DNA for the CDR3: TGCAGCGTTGAGGAGGTCCGGGATACGCAGTATTTT.

This clonotype was found many times. V usage is TRBV2 and J usage is TRBJ2-3, with D unresolved. Germline lookup yields CDR1 SNHLY and CDR2 FYNNEI. This CDR3 region has 14 residues. The germline V and J ends were trimmed by 8 bases and 1 base, with 13 bases remaining between them. This chain's CDR3 is CASLGLSRTDTQYF. The CDR3 DNA follows: TGTGCCAGCTTAGGCCTCTCCCGCACAGATACGCAGTATTTT.

This clonotype was picked up many times. V is TRBV20-1 and J is TRBJ2-7, with 8 bases identical to TRBD2. The length of the CDR3 is 12 residues. The germline V gene has CDR1 DFQATT and CDR2 SNEGSKA (reference sequence). V dropped 6 bases and J dropped 3; count of bases not matched to a gene: 4. The CDR3 loop is CSAGLEVYEQYF. DNA for the CDR3: TGCAGTGCGGGACTAGAAGTCTACGAGCAGTACTTC.

This clonotype was counted between two and nine times. This chain links TRBV7-3 with TRBJ2-6, with 10 bases matching TRBD2. Germline V gene sequence: CDR1 SGHTA, CDR2 FQGTGA. J was trimmed by 0 bases and V by 5 bases; bases with no gene match: 7. The CDR3 is 18 residues long. The CDR3 region has the DNA TGTGCCAGCAGCCTTCTAGCGGGGGCCCTCTCTGGGGCCAACGTCCTGACTTTC. Translation gives CASSLLAGALSGANVLTF.

This clonotype was observed a handful of times. V is TRBV2 and J is TRBJ1-5, with unresolved D. The germline V gene encodes CDR1 SNHLY and CDR2 FYNNEI. The CDR3 totals 11 residues. Trimming cost V 2 bases and J 9 bases, with 5 bases left between them. The CDR3 nucleotides read TGTGCCAGCAGTGAATATGGGCCCCAGCATTTT. Translation gives CASSEYGPQHF. Based on the CDR3 plus reference TRBV2 and TRBJ1-5, the full variable domain is EPEVTQTPSHQVTQMGQEVILRCVPISNHLYFYWYRQILGQKVEFLVSFYNNEISEKSEIFDDQFSVERPDGSNFTLKIRSTKLEDSAMYFCASSEYGPQHFGDGTRLSIL.

This clonotype has a handful of counts. The rearrangement links TRBV6-1 to TRBJ1-2; D is perhaps TRBD1 (5 bases). The germline V gene encodes CDR1 MNHNS and CDR2 SASEGT. Trimming stripped 1 base from V and 2 bases from J, with 8 bases between. The CDR3 totals 14 residues. The CDR3 is CASSEGGWNYGYTF. Here the CDR3 DNA reads TGTGCCAGCAGTGAAGGGGGCTGGAACTATGGCTACACCTTC.

The rearrangement links TRBV12-3 or TRBV12-4 to TRBJ2-5; D gene ambiguous. The V end was cut by 5 bases, the J end by 5 bases, with 15 bases between. The CDR3 is 14 amino acids. For the CDR3, the DNA is TGTGCCAGCAGTCCCACACTTGGCCACGAGACCCAGTACTTC. This sequence encodes CASSPTLGHETQYF.

This clonotype occurred many times. The rearrangement links TRBV20-1 to TRBJ2-7; TRBD2 might be the D (5 bases). Looked up from germline, CDR1 is DFQATT and CDR2 is SNEGSKA (reference sequence). The length of the CDR3 is 14 residues. Trimming took 1 base from V and 5 from J, leaving 15 bases between them. This CDR3 reads CSARVAGNKDEQYF. In DNA form, the CDR3 reads TGCAGTGCTAGAGTCGCCGGGAACAAGGACGAGCAGTACTTC.

The chain couples TRBV5-5 to TRBJ2-7; 9 positions agree with TRBD2. Germline lookup yields CDR1 SGHKS and CDR2 YYEKEE (reference sequence). This CDR3 region has 15 residues. The V segment lost 2 bases and the J segment 2 bases; nucleotides outside the gene matches: 5. The CDR3 DNA sequence: TGTGCCAGCAGCTTTAGCGGGGGCCTGACCTACGAGCAGTACTTC. It yields the protein CASSFSGGLTYEQYF.

The chain couples TRBV3-1 to TRBJ2-2, with 10 bases aligning to TRBD2. The germline V gene has CDR1 LGHDT and CDR2 YNNKEL (reference sequence). The CDR3 contains 17 residues. Trimming removed 1 base from V and 5 bases from J; junction bases left unmatched: 7. This CDR3 is CASSQVLAGAGTGELFF. The CDR3 nucleotides are TGTGCCAGCAGCCAAGTTCTAGCGGGAGCGGGAACCGGGGAGCTGTTTTTT.

This chain links TRBV7-9 with TRBJ2-1, with D hard to call. Deletions cut 5 bases from V and 3 bases from J, with 11 bases between. The CDR3 length is 14 residues. Germline CDR1 SEHNR, CDR2 FQNEAQ (reference sequence). The chain's CDR3 is CASSLVLGYNEQFF. The CDR3 DNA is TGTGCCAGCAGCCTAGTCCTGGGCTACAATGAGCAGTTCTTC. The full variable domain, in which reference TRBV7-9 and TRBJ2-1 provide the parts outside the CDR3, is DTGVSQNPRHKITKRGQNVTFRCDPISEHNRLYWYRQTLGQGPEFLTYFQNEAQLEKSRLLSDRFSAERPKGSFSTLEIQRTEQGDSAMYLCASSLVLGYNEQFFGPGTRLTVL.

There are a few counts of this clonotype. The J gene is TRBJ2-3, the V gene TRBV6-1; TRBD1 matches at 10 bases. The CDR3 covers 16 residues. The V and J ends lost 6 bases and 0 bases, in that order; junction bases with no gene match: 6. Germline V CDR1 and CDR2: MNHNS, SASEGT. The CDR3 DNA follows: TGTGCCAGCAGAAAACGGACAGGGGGAAGCACAGATACGCAGTATTTT. Translating gives CASRKRTGGSTDTQYF.

This clonotype was detected ten times or more. J is TRBJ1-5 and V is TRBV5-5; D unclear. Per the germline V gene, CDR1 is SGHKS and CDR2 is YYEKEE (reference sequence). The CDR3 contains 15 residues. The germline V and J ends were trimmed by 0 bases and 0 bases, with 7 bases remaining between them. CDR3 sequence: CASSLGLYSNQPQHF. The CDR3 coding sequence is TGTGCCAGCAGCTTGGGTCTTTATAGCAATCAGCCCCAGCATTTT. The full variable domain, with the rest looked up from reference TRBV5-5 and TRBJ1-5, is DAGVTQSPTHLIKTRGQQVTLRCSPISGHKSVSWYQQVLGQGPQFIFQYYEKEERGRGNFPDRFSARQFPNYSSELNVNALLLGDSALYLCASSLGLYSNQPQHFGDGTRLSIL.

The rearrangement uses TRBV30 and TRBJ2-7, with 9 bases lining up with TRBD1. Trimming took 1 base from V and 5 from J; bases not matched to a gene: 15. This CDR3 is built from 17 residues. Germline CDR1 GTSNPN, CDR2 SVGIG (reference sequence). The CDR3: CAWSDQPPGQGVDEQYF. The DNA of the CDR3 is TGTGCCTGGAGTGACCAACCTCCGGGACAGGGAGTAGACGAGCAGTACTTC.

This clonotype was recorded many times. The chain couples TRBV7-6 to TRBJ2-3; possible D gene TRBD2, 7 bases. The length of the CDR3 is 16 residues. Between the trimmed V and J ends, which lost 0 bases and 2 bases, there was a span of 12 bases. Germline CDR1 is SGHVS and CDR2 is FNYEAQ. CDR3 in amino acids: CASSLAGGGPTDTQYF. The CDR3 bases are TGTGCCAGCAGCTTAGCGGGAGGGGGGCCCACAGATACGCAGTATTTT.

There are a few counts of this clonotype. This chain links TRBV10-3 with TRBJ1-1; D gene uncertain. Germline CDR1 ENHRY, CDR2 SYGVKD. This CDR3 spans 13 amino acids. Trimming left V 11 bases short and J 1 base short, with 14 bases between. In DNA form, the CDR3 reads TGTGCCGCCAACAGAGGAGGGAACACTGAAGCTTTCTTT. Protein: CAANRGGNTEAFF.

This clonotype showed up many times. The chain links TRBV7-8 to TRBJ2-5; TRBD2 matches 11 bases. The germline CDR1 and CDR2 sequences are SGHVS and FQNEAQ. After removal of 4 bases from V and 0 bases from J, the junction contained 7 bases not matched to a gene. The CDR3 loop spans 17 amino acids. In DNA, the CDR3 is TGTGCCAGCAGCTGGTCTGGGACTAGCGGAGACCAAGAGACCCAGTACTTC. Translating gives CASSWSGTSGDQETQYF.

This clonotype has a count of ten or more. The chain employs TRBV18 and TRBJ2-7; D is unclear. V gave up 1 base and J gave up 0 bases, with 4 bases separating them. Germline CDR1 KGHSH, CDR2 LQKENI. The CDR3 spans 13 residues. The DNA for the CDR3 is TGTGCCAGCTCACCACTTTTCTCCTACGAGCAGTACTTC. It translates to CASSPLFSYEQYF.

The rearrangement uses TRBV7-8 and TRBJ2-5, with 11 bases identical to TRBD2. Losses at the gene ends were 3 bases for V and 6 bases for J; bases not matched to a gene: 12. The germline gives CDR1 SGHVS, CDR2 FQNEAQ. The length of the CDR3 is 17 residues. In DNA form, the CDR3 reads TGTGCCAGCAGCTTCGGTACGACTAGCGGGGCCCGAAAGACCCAGTACTTC. As protein: CASSFGTTSGARKTQYF. The entire variable domain, with the rest obtained from reference TRBV7-8 and TRBJ2-5, is as follows: GAGVSQSPRYKVAKRGQDVALRCDPISGHVSLFWYQQALGQGPEFLTYFQNEAQLDKSGLPSDRFFAERPEGSVSTLKIQRTQQEDSAVYLCASSFGTTSGARKTQYFGPGTRLLVL.